The rows below give T cell receptor beta chains drawn from one sample of a study of response to subunit inactivated influenza vaccine. TCRdb re-derived calls from the RT-PCR reads in MiXCR, one entry per CDR3 protein. This table holds 300,000 to 350,000 distinct CDR3 sequences, 21% found once. This sample comprised PBMCs from blood, obtained 21 months after vaccination. These receptors originate from a man between 50 and 75 years old who received an inactivated influenza vaccine. Each CDR3 is given with its conserved first and last residue. D genes are given only for firm matches. Expanded clones are given a class, and other clones once, few, many or no size at all.

J gene | V gene | clone size | D gene | CDR3 DNA | CDR3 protein
TRBJ2-2 | TRBV19 | NA | NA | TGTGCCAGTAGTATTAAACAGGGGAACACCGGGGAGCTGTTTTTT | CASSIKQGNTGELFF
TRBJ1-1 | TRBV6-1 | NA | TRBD1 | TGTGCCAGCTGTCGGACAGGGGTTGTCGCTGAAGCTTTCTTT | CASCRTGVVAEAFF
TRBJ2-5 | TRBV5-1 | NA | NA | TGCGCCAGCAGCTTCAGCCTAGACCTCAGGGAGACCCAGTACTTC | CASSFSLDLRETQYF
TRBJ2-5 | TRBV4-2 | few | TRBD2 | TGTGCCAGCAGCCAACGACTAGCGGGGGGGCCGGAGACCCAGTACTTC | CASSQRLAGGPETQYF
TRBJ2-1 | TRBV12-3/TRBV12-4 | NA | TRBD2 | TGTGCCAGCAGTTTAGGGCGGGGGGTATACAATGAGCAGTTCTTC | CASSLGRGVYNEQFF
TRBJ2-2 | TRBV14 | NA | NA | TGTGCCAGCAGGGCTTTGGACACCGGGGAGCTGATTTTT | CASRALDTGELIF
TRBJ1-5 | TRBV18 | NA | TRBD1 | TGTGCCAGCTCACCGGACAGGGCCGGACAGACCCAGCATTTT | CASSPDRAGQTQHF
TRBJ1-1 | TRBV5-1 | few | NA | TGCGCCAGCAGCTTGGGCACCGGCGGGCCAGCACTACGCATGAACACTGAAGCTTTCTTT | CASSLGTGGPALRMNTEAFF
TRBJ2-7 | TRBV4-3 | NA | NA | TGCGCCAGCAGCCAAGATTTGGGTAGCCACGAGCGGGAGCAGTACTTC | CASSQDLGSHEREQYF
TRBJ1-1 | TRBV12-3/TRBV12-4 | many | NA | TGTGCCAGCAGCCCCTGGGGAGGGCCCACTGAAGCTTTCTTT | CASSPWGGPTEAFF
TRBJ2-2 | TRBV7-9 | NA | NA | TGTGCCAGCAGCTTAGTAGCCGCCAACACCGGGGAGCTGTTTTTT | CASSLVAANTGELFF
TRBJ1-1 | TRBV5-5 | many | NA | TGTGCCAGCAGCCGCGCGATGGTTGAAGAAGCTTTCTTT | CASSRAMVEEAFF
TRBJ1-2 | TRBV3-1 | NA | NA | TGTGCCAGCAGTCTGTGGCACGGGGACGCCTATGGCTACACCTTC | CASSLWHGDAYGYTF
TRBJ2-5 | TRBV20-1 | few | TRBD2 | TGCAGTGCTCTTCTAGCGGGAGGCGACTGGACCCAGTACTTC | CSALLAGGDWTQYF
TRBJ2-7 | TRBV29-1 | few | TRBD1 | TGCAGCGTTGAAAAGGGACAGGGGGGGTACGAGCAGTACTTC | CSVEKGQGGYEQYF
TRBJ2-1 | TRBV6-1 | NA | NA | TGTGCCAGCAGCCTAACCGGGACCTCGAATGAGCAGTTCTTC | CASSLTGTSNEQFF
TRBJ2-7 | TRBV4-3 | NA | NA | TGCGCCAGCAGCCAAGATAGATCACAGGGAGGGAACGAGCAGTACTTC | CASSQDRSQGGNEQYF
TRBJ2-3 | TRBV7-9 | few | NA | TGTGCCAGCAGCTTTGGCCCTGGGGGGGCCTACGATACGCAGTATTTT | CASSFGPGGAYDTQYF
TRBJ1-6 | TRBV20-1 | NA | NA | TGCAGTGCTTCGTTTGGATATAATTCACCCCTCCACTTT | CSASFGYNSPLHF
TRBJ1-2 | TRBV11-2 | few | TRBD1 | TGTGCCAGCAGCGCACCTTACAGGGGGCGAGATGGCTACACCTTC | CASSAPYRGRDGYTF
TRBJ2-1 | TRBV30 | NA | NA | TGTGCCTGGAGTGTTTCCAACACCGGGGCCGCGTTCTTC | CAWSVSNTGAAFF
TRBJ1-2 | TRBV7-2 | few | NA | TGTGCCAGCAGCTACTTATTAGCTAACTATGGCTACACCTTC | CASSYLLANYGYTF
TRBJ1-3 | TRBV7-9 | NA | NA | TGTGCCAGCAGCTTAGGTCGTAGTCGAGCAGCTGGAAACACCATATATTTT | CASSLGRSRAAGNTIYF
TRBJ2-7 | TRBV20-1 | NA | NA | TGCAGTGCGAAGGACTACTACGAGCAGTACTTC | CSAKDYYEQYF
TRBJ2-2 | TRBV4-3 | few | TRBD2 | TGCGCCAGCAGCAACGGGGGGGCCGCCGGGGAGCTGTTTTTT | CASSNGGAAGELFF
TRBJ1-2 | TRBV7-2 | few | TRBD1 | TGTGCCAGCAGCCTTTGGGACAGTGGAACCTATGGCTACACCTTC | CASSLWDSGTYGYTF
TRBJ1-5 | TRBV12-3/TRBV12-4 | many | TRBD1 | TGTGCCAGCACCCCAGGGACAGGGGCCCTTTATAGCAATCAGCCCCAGCATTTT | CASTPGTGALYSNQPQHF
TRBJ1-2 | TRBV29-1 | many | NA | TGCAGCGTTGAAGCGCGGCCGCGCTATGGCTACACCTTC | CSVEARPRYGYTF
TRBJ2-7 | TRBV12-3/TRBV12-4 | many | TRBD1 | TGTGCCAGCAGTGCCGGGACAGGCTACGAGCAGTACTTC | CASSAGTGYEQYF
TRBJ1-1 | TRBV19 | many | TRBD1 | TGTGCCAGTAGTACGACAGGGTTGGCTGAAGCTTTCTTT | CASSTTGLAEAFF